The rows below give T cell receptor beta chains drawn from one sample of a study of identical twins. TCRdb used MiXCR to reprocess the 5' RACE reads, holding one entry per CDR3 protein. This sample has hundreds of thousands of distinct CDR3 sequences, with 8.5% to 9.5% found just once. These data were also reused for a study on yellow fever vaccine responses in identical twins.

The specimen sequenced was PBMCs. These receptors were collected from a woman in her late teens or twenties in good health. Each CDR3 is given with its conserved first and last residue. Each record gives: V gene, clone size, D gene, CDR3 length, J gene, CDR3 DNA, CDR3 protein. The D gene is left open where the match is weak. Expanded clones get a size class; other rows say once, few or many, or leave the size out.

v_call: TRBV6-4
clone_size: -
d_call: -
cdr3_length: 15
j_call: TRBJ2-3
cdr3_nt: TGTGCCAGCAGTGACCGGGCGGGAAGCACAGATACGCAGTATTTT
cdr3_aa: CASSDRAGSTDTQYF

v_call: TRBV12-3/TRBV12-4
clone_size: -
d_call: TRBD1
cdr3_length: 13
j_call: TRBJ2-7
cdr3_nt: TGTGCCAGCAGTGACAGGGCACTCTACGAGCAGTACTTC
cdr3_aa: CASSDRALYEQYF

v_call: TRBV6-2/TRBV6-3
clone_size: few
d_call: -
cdr3_length: 14
j_call: TRBJ1-1
cdr3_nt: TGTGCCAGCAAAGGACAGACGATGAACACTGAAGCTTTCTTT
cdr3_aa: CASKGQTMNTEAFF

v_call: TRBV7-2
clone_size: many
d_call: -
cdr3_length: 15
j_call: TRBJ2-7
cdr3_nt: TGTGCCAGCAGCTTGACCGGGCGGTTTAACTACGAGCAGTACTTC
cdr3_aa: CASSLTGRFNYEQYF

v_call: TRBV6-5
clone_size: -
d_call: -
cdr3_length: 16
j_call: TRBJ1-1
cdr3_nt: TGTGCCAGCAGTTACTTATACCGGGGGTCTCGTACTGAAGCTTTCTTT
cdr3_aa: CASSYLYRGSRTEAFF

v_call: TRBV12-3/TRBV12-4
clone_size: -
d_call: -
cdr3_length: 12
j_call: TRBJ1-5
cdr3_nt: TGTGCCAGCAGTCCCCTCTATCAGCCCCAGCATTTT
cdr3_aa: CASSPLYQPQHF

v_call: TRBV7-2
clone_size: few
d_call: -
cdr3_length: 14
j_call: TRBJ2-4
cdr3_nt: TGTGCCAGCAGCCCGGACAGTGACTCAAACATTCAGTACTTC
cdr3_aa: CASSPDSDSNIQYF

v_call: TRBV9
clone_size: many
d_call: -
cdr3_length: 14
j_call: TRBJ2-5
cdr3_nt: TGTGCCAGCAGCCCACCCGGGGGAAGAGAGACCCAGTACTTC
cdr3_aa: CASSPPGGRETQYF

v_call: TRBV24-1
clone_size: -
d_call: TRBD2
cdr3_length: 15
j_call: TRBJ2-1
cdr3_nt: TGTGCCACCAGCGCTCCTAGCGGGAGGACCAATGAGCAGTTCTTC
cdr3_aa: CATSAPSGRTNEQFF

v_call: TRBV4-2
clone_size: many
d_call: TRBD1
cdr3_length: 17
j_call: TRBJ1-5
cdr3_nt: TGTGCCAGCAGCCAAGGGACAGGGGGCGATAGGGGTCAGCCCCAGCATTTT
cdr3_aa: CASSQGTGGDRGQPQHF

v_call: TRBV7-2
clone_size: many
d_call: TRBD2
cdr3_length: 15
j_call: TRBJ2-7
cdr3_nt: TGTGCCAGCAGCTATAGACTAGCGGAGACCTACGAGCAGTACTTC
cdr3_aa: CASSYRLAETYEQYF

v_call: TRBV10-1
clone_size: -
d_call: -
cdr3_length: 13
j_call: TRBJ1-2
cdr3_nt: TGCGCCAGCAGTGTATCAGGCTCCTATGGCTACACCTTC
cdr3_aa: CASSVSGSYGYTF

v_call: TRBV24-1
clone_size: few
d_call: -
cdr3_length: 16
j_call: TRBJ2-4
cdr3_nt: TGTGCCACCAGTGAAGGGGGTACAAAAGCCAAAAACATTCAGTACTTC
cdr3_aa: CATSEGGTKAKNIQYF

v_call: TRBV5-8
clone_size: many
d_call: -
cdr3_length: 17
j_call: TRBJ2-2
cdr3_nt: TGTGCCAGCAGTTACCTCAACCAGGGCGCGAACACCGGGGAGCTGTTTTTT
cdr3_aa: CASSYLNQGANTGELFF

v_call: TRBV11-2
clone_size: -
d_call: -
cdr3_length: 12
j_call: TRBJ2-7
cdr3_nt: TGTGCCAGCAGCTTATCCCAACACGAGCAGTACTTC
cdr3_aa: CASSLSQHEQYF

v_call: TRBV6-2/TRBV6-3
clone_size: few
d_call: -
cdr3_length: 15
j_call: TRBJ1-2
cdr3_nt: TGTGCCAGCAGTTACTCGAACAGAGGGGTTGACGGCTACACCTTC
cdr3_aa: CASSYSNRGVDGYTF

v_call: TRBV6-5
clone_size: few
d_call: TRBD1
cdr3_length: 16
j_call: TRBJ1-1
cdr3_nt: TGTGCCAGCAGTTTTCCGGACAGGGGGCGCATCGCTGAAGCTTTCTTT
cdr3_aa: CASSFPDRGRIAEAFF

v_call: TRBV2
clone_size: -
d_call: -
cdr3_length: 14
j_call: TRBJ1-5
cdr3_nt: TGTGCCAGCAGGGGACCAGGGGTGAGTCAGCCCCAGCATTTT
cdr3_aa: CASRGPGVSQPQHF

v_call: TRBV20-1
clone_size: -
d_call: -
cdr3_length: 11
j_call: TRBJ1-6
cdr3_nt: TGCAGTGCTAGATTGGGGGGACCCCTCCACTTT
cdr3_aa: CSARLGGPLHF

v_call: TRBV20-1
clone_size: -
d_call: TRBD2
cdr3_length: 15
j_call: TRBJ2-7
cdr3_nt: TGCAGTGCTAGAGATCCTACTAGCGGACAATACGAGCAGTACTTC
cdr3_aa: CSARDPTSGQYEQYF

v_call: TRBV20-1
clone_size: few
d_call: -
cdr3_length: 18
j_call: TRBJ2-1
cdr3_nt: TGCAGTGCAAACGCAGGTCGGGACTCCCCTAGCCGGTGGAATGAGCAGTTCTTC
cdr3_aa: CSANAGRDSPSRWNEQFF

v_call: TRBV6-2/TRBV6-3
clone_size: few
d_call: -
cdr3_length: 20
j_call: TRBJ2-7
cdr3_nt: TGTGCCAGCAGACGCGGACAGGGAGGACTGCTAGCGGGATTCCCCTACGAGCAGTACTTC
cdr3_aa: CASRRGQGGLLAGFPYEQYF

v_call: TRBV2
clone_size: -
d_call: TRBD2
cdr3_length: 16
j_call: TRBJ2-3
cdr3_nt: TGTGCCAGCAGCCCTAATATAGCGGGAGGGACAGATACGCAGTATTTT
cdr3_aa: CASSPNIAGGTDTQYF

v_call: TRBV29-1
clone_size: -
d_call: TRBD1
cdr3_length: 13
j_call: TRBJ2-7
cdr3_nt: TGCAGCGCTGGGACAGGGTTCGCCTACGAGCAGTACTTC
cdr3_aa: CSAGTGFAYEQYF

v_call: TRBV3-1
clone_size: many
d_call: -
cdr3_length: 12
j_call: TRBJ2-7
cdr3_nt: TGTGCCAGCAGCGGACGGGGCTACGAGCAGTACTTC
cdr3_aa: CASSGRGYEQYF

v_call: TRBV7-2
clone_size: many
d_call: TRBD1
cdr3_length: 14
j_call: TRBJ1-1
cdr3_nt: TGTGCCAGCAAGACGGGACAGGGGGTGGCTGAAGCTTTCTTT
cdr3_aa: CASKTGQGVAEAFF

v_call: TRBV29-1
clone_size: many
d_call: -
cdr3_length: 14
j_call: TRBJ2-4
cdr3_nt: TGCAGCGTTGAACAGGAAGGAGCCAAAAACATTCAGTACTTC
cdr3_aa: CSVEQEGAKNIQYF

v_call: TRBV6-5
clone_size: few
d_call: TRBD2
cdr3_length: 11
j_call: TRBJ2-1
cdr3_nt: TGTGCCAGCTTGGGGGGGGGTGAGCAGTTCTTC
cdr3_aa: CASLGGGEQFF

v_call: TRBV7-9
clone_size: few
d_call: -
cdr3_length: 15
j_call: TRBJ1-1
cdr3_nt: TGTGCCAGCAGCTTAGCAATAGGGACCAAGGTTGAAGCTTTCTTT
cdr3_aa: CASSLAIGTKVEAFF

v_call: TRBV10-3
clone_size: -
d_call: TRBD2
cdr3_length: 14
j_call: TRBJ2-1
cdr3_nt: TGTGCCATCAGTCTAGCGGGGGGGGGCAATGAGCAGTTCTTC
cdr3_aa: CAISLAGGGNEQFF

v_call: TRBV20-1
clone_size: -
d_call: -
cdr3_length: 13
j_call: TRBJ2-7
cdr3_nt: TGCAGTGCTAGAGTCGGGGGCCCGAACGAGCAGTACTTC
cdr3_aa: CSARVGGPNEQYF

v_call: TRBV7-9
clone_size: -
d_call: -
cdr3_length: 17
j_call: TRBJ2-6
cdr3_nt: TGTGCCAGCAGCCTTCGGGACGGCTACTCTGGGGCCAACGTCCTGACTTTC
cdr3_aa: CASSLRDGYSGANVLTF

v_call: TRBV20-1
clone_size: few
d_call: -
cdr3_length: 18
j_call: TRBJ2-3
cdr3_nt: TGCAGTGCTCCCCCCGGGGGACTCCCGAGCCTCTACACAGATACGCAGTATTTT
cdr3_aa: CSAPPGGLPSLYTDTQYF

v_call: TRBV5-1
clone_size: few
d_call: TRBD1
cdr3_length: 17
j_call: TRBJ1-1
cdr3_nt: TGCGCCAGCAGCTTGTATCCCGGGACAGATAGCGGCACTGAAGCTTTCTTT
cdr3_aa: CASSLYPGTDSGTEAFF

v_call: TRBV7-9
clone_size: -
d_call: -
cdr3_length: 16
j_call: TRBJ2-1
cdr3_nt: TGTGCCAGCAGCTTAATGCTCGTGACAGAGAACAATGAGCAGTTCTTC
cdr3_aa: CASSLMLVTENNEQFF

v_call: TRBV13
clone_size: few
d_call: TRBD2
cdr3_length: 22
j_call: TRBJ2-1
cdr3_nt: TGTGCCAGCAGCCAACAACCCCCAATAGCGGGAGGGCCCTCCAGGGTCTACAATGAGCAGTTCTTC
cdr3_aa: CASSQQPPIAGGPSRVYNEQFF

v_call: TRBV12-3/TRBV12-4
clone_size: many
d_call: TRBD2
cdr3_length: 15
j_call: TRBJ2-2
cdr3_nt: TGTGCCAGCAGGAAGACTAGCGGGAACACCGGGGAGCTGTTTTTT
cdr3_aa: CASRKTSGNTGELFF

v_call: TRBV25-1
clone_size: many
d_call: TRBD1
cdr3_length: 16
j_call: TRBJ2-4
cdr3_nt: TGTGCCAGCAGTGAGTTACTACAGGGGGAGATTCACATTCAGTACTTC
cdr3_aa: CASSELLQGEIHIQYF

v_call: TRBV20-1
clone_size: -
d_call: -
cdr3_length: 13
j_call: TRBJ2-1
cdr3_nt: TGCAGTGCTAGAGCCCTAGCTTCCCATGAGCAGTTCTTC
cdr3_aa: CSARALASHEQFF